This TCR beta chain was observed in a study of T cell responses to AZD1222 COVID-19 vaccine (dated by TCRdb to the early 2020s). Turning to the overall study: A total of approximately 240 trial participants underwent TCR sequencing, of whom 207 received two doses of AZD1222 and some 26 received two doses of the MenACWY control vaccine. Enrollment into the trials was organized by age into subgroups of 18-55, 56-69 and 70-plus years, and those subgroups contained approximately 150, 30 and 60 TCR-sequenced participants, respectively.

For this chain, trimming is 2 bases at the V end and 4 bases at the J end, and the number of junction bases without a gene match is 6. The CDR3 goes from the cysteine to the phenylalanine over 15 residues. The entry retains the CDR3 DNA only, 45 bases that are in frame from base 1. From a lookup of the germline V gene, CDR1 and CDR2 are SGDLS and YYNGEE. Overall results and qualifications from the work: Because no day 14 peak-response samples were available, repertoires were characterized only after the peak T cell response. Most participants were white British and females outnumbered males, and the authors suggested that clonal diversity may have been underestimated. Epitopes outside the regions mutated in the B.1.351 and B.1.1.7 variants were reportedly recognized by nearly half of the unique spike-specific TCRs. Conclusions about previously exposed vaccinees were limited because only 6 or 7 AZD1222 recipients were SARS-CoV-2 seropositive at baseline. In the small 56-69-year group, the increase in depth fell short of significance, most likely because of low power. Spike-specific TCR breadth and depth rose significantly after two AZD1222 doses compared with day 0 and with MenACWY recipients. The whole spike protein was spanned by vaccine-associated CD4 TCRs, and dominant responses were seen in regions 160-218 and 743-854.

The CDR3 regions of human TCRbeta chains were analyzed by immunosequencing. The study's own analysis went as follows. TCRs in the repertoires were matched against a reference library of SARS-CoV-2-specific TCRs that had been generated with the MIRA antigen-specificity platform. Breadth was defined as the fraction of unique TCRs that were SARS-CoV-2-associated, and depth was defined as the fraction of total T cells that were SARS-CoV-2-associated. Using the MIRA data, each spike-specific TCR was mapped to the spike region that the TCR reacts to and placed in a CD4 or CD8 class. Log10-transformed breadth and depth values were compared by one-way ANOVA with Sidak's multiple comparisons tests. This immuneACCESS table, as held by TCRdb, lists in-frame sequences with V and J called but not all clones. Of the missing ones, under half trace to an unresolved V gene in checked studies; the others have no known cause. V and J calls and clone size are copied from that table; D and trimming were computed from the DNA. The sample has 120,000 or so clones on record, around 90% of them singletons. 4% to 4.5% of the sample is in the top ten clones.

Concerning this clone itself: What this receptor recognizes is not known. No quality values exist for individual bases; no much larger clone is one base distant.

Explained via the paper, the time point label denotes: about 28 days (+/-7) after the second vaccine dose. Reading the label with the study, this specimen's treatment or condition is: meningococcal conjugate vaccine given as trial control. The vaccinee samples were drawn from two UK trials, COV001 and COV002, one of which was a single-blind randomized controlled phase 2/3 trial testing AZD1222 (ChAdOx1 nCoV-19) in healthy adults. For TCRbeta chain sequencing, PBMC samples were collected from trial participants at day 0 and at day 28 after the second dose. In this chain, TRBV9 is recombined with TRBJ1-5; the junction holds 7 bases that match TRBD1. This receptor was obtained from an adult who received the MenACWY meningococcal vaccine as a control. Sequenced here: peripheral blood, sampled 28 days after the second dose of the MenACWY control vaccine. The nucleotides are TGTGCCAGCAGCGTCTCGACAGGGTTAAATCAGCCCCAGCATTTT. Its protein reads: CASSVSTGLNQPQHF. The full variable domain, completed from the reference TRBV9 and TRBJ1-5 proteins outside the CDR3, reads DSGVTQTPKHLITATGQRVTLRCSPRSGDLSVYWYQQSLDQGLQFLIQYYNGEERAKGNILERFSAQQFPDLHSELNLSSLELGDSALYFCASSVSTGLNQPQHFGDGTRLSIL.